This T cell receptor (beta chain) was found in a study of blood T cell repertoires in COVID-19. Clones were sequenced by immunoSEQ multiplex PCR, and TCRdb holds only the in-frame ones, with some missing. The data show some 120,000 clones, over 70% seen once. The material sequenced was peripheral blood. This receptor was obtained from a woman aged 70-85 years with acute or convalescent COVID-19.

In nucleotides, the CDR3 is TGTGCCAGCAGTGAAGGGGGACAGGGCGGGGAGCTGTTTTTT. Translation gives CASSEGGQGGELFF. V gene TRBV2 combines with J gene TRBJ2-2, with 9 positions matching TRBD1. The germline gives CDR1 SNHLY, CDR2 FYNNEI. With 1 base clipped from V and 7 bases from J, the junction kept 1 base outside the gene matches. This CDR3 has 14 amino acids.